A selection of T cell receptor beta chains follows, all from one sample in a study of blood T cell repertoires in COVID-19. Here immunoSEQ multiplex PCR was the method, and the copy in TCRdb shows in-frame clones only, minus some. The data show around 82,000 clones, about 82% seen once. Source material: peripheral blood. These TCRs come from a man aged 50 to 59 with COVID-19, enrolled during active disease. Both conserved end residues are part of each CDR3. Each record gives: D gene, V gene, clone size, J gene, CDR3 protein, CDR3 DNA. A D gene is named only where the DNA matches it firmly. A clone size is listed for some rows: how often the clone was seen (once, few, many), or a class if it is expanded.

.	TRBV7-9	.	TRBJ2-3	CASSPTTGRTDTQYF	TGTGCCAGCAGCCCGACTACCGGTCGCACAGATACGCAGTATTTT
.	TRBV12-3/TRBV12-4	.	TRBJ2-1	CASSSYEQGEQFF	TGTGCCAGCAGTTCCTATGAGCAGGGTGAGCAGTTCTTC
TRBD1	TRBV2	.	TRBJ2-5	CASSEETGVGETQYF	TGTGCCAGCAGTGAAGAGACAGGGGTAGGAGAGACCCAGTACTTC
TRBD1	TRBV30	.	TRBJ1-1	CAWIRTGGGSEAFF	TGTGCCTGGATCCGGACAGGGGGCGGCTCTGAAGCTTTCTTT
.	TRBV6-5	.	TRBJ2-7	CASTPRLSYEQYF	TGTGCCAGCACCCCCCGACTTAGCTACGAGCAGTACTTC
TRBD1	TRBV7-3	.	TRBJ1-2	CASSPDRGHGYTF	TGTGCCAGCAGCCCCGACAGGGGGCACGGCTACACCTTC
.	TRBV14	.	TRBJ1-6	CASSHRASNSPLHF	TGTGCCAGCAGCCACCGAGCGAGTAATTCACCCCTCCACTTT
TRBD2	TRBV6-6	.	TRBJ2-7	CASRPAGESYEQYF	TGTGCCAGCAGACCGGCGGGGGAATCCTACGAGCAGTACTTC
TRBD2	TRBV11-2	.	TRBJ2-5	CASSSGTSGRGKTQYF	TGTGCCAGCAGCTCCGGGACTAGCGGGAGGGGGAAGACCCAGTACTTC
TRBD2	TRBV19	.	TRBJ2-1	CASSIGLAVTYNEQFF	TGTGCCAGTAGTATTGGACTAGCGGTTACGTACAATGAGCAGTTCTTC
.	TRBV14	once	TRBJ1-2	CASSQGDTNYGYTF	TGTGCCAGCAGCCAAGGGGACACAAACTATGGCTACACCTTC
TRBD2	TRBV28	.	TRBJ2-3	CASSLTFSAGGGDTQYF	TGTGCCAGCAGTCTCACGTTTAGCGCGGGAGGGGGGGATACGCAGTATTTT
TRBD1	TRBV27	.	TRBJ2-6	CASKGGQGDHSGANVLTF	TGTGCCAGCAAAGGAGGACAGGGGGACCACTCTGGGGCCAACGTCCTGACTTTC
.	TRBV6-5	.	TRBJ1-3	CASRIQEGSGNTIYF	TGTGCCAGCAGGATCCAAGAGGGATCCGGAAACACCATATATTTT
TRBD2	TRBV4-3	.	TRBJ2-5	CASSQGKGRAGVGETQYF	TGCGCCAGCAGCCAAGGTAAAGGTCGAGCGGGAGTCGGAGAGACCCAGTACTTC
.	TRBV30	.	TRBJ1-4	CAWSVFGGQGEKLFF	TGTGCCTGGAGTGTATTCGGGGGGCAAGGGGAAAAACTGTTTTTT
TRBD1	TRBV10-3	.	TRBJ2-1	CAISGTGGTHEQFF	TGTGCCATCAGCGGGACAGGGGGCACGCATGAGCAGTTCTTC
.	TRBV3-1/TRBV3-2	.	TRBJ2-7	CASSQDRGSSYEQYF	TGTGCCAGCAGCCAAGATAGAGGGAGCTCCTACGAGCAGTACTTC
TRBD1	TRBV3-1/TRBV3-2	.	TRBJ2-7	CASSQLGQGFGEQYF	TGTGCCAGCAGCCAATTGGGACAGGGATTTGGCGAGCAGTACTTC
.	TRBV19	once	TRBJ2-1	CASSIVRGSNEQFF	TGTGCCAGTAGTATAGTAAGAGGGAGTAATGAGCAGTTCTTC
.	TRBV12-3/TRBV12-4	.	TRBJ1-4	CASSRSNEKLFF	TGTGCCAGCAGCCGCAGTAATGAAAAACTGTTTTTT
.	TRBV19	.	TRBJ2-2	CASRERGSGELFF	TGTGCCAGTAGGGAACGGGGAAGCGGGGAGCTGTTTTTT
.	TRBV6-2/TRBV6-3	.	TRBJ1-1	CASSRTAQGTDTEAFF	TGTGCCAGCAGTCGGACAGCCCAGGGGACGGACACTGAAGCTTTCTTT
.	TRBV2	.	TRBJ1-5	CASSRGGWNQPQHF	TGTGCCAGCAGTCGGGGGGGCTGGAATCAGCCCCAGCATTTT
TRBD2	TRBV5-3	.	TRBJ2-3	CARSLNSGRFRDTQYF	TGTGCCAGAAGCTTGAACAGCGGGAGGTTCAGAGATACGCAGTATTTT
.	TRBV9	once	TRBJ2-5	CASSVEGWGYETQYF	TGTGCCAGCAGCGTAGAGGGGTGGGGATACGAGACCCAGTACTTC
TRBD1	TRBV27	.	TRBJ2-1	CASSFRPRGDRAGEQFF	TGTGCCAGCAGTTTCCGACCGAGAGGGGACAGGGCGGGTGAGCAGTTCTTC
TRBD2	TRBV5-1	.	TRBJ2-1	CASSLAGTSGRVKQFF	TGCGCCAGCAGCTTGGCCGGGACTAGCGGGAGGGTAAAGCAGTTCTTC
.	TRBV5-4	.	TRBJ2-5	CASSLDRGAKETQYF	TGTGCCAGCAGCTTGGATCGGGGGGCCAAGGAGACCCAGTACTTC
.	TRBV27	medium-sized	TRBJ1-2	CASSLSPGTMSYGYTF	TGTGCCAGCAGTTTATCCCCAGGTACGATGAGCTATGGCTACACCTTC
TRBD1	TRBV15	few	TRBJ1-2	CATSKTGSYGYTF	TGTGCCACCAGCAAGACAGGGAGCTATGGCTACACCTTC
.	TRBV6-5	once	TRBJ2-1	CASRRLSDNEQFF	TGTGCCAGCCGAAGACTTTCAGACAATGAGCAGTTCTTC
.	TRBV19	.	TRBJ2-3	CASSTPTGSLADTQYF	TGTGCCAGTAGTACCCCTACGGGGTCCCTCGCGGATACGCAGTATTTT
.	TRBV19	.	TRBJ2-1	CASGRLLKDNEQFF	TGTGCCAGTGGGCGACTACTCAAGGACAATGAGCAGTTCTTC
TRBD1	TRBV28	.	TRBJ1-5	CATWTGYSNQPQHF	TGTGCCACTTGGACAGGTTATAGCAATCAGCCCCAGCATTTT
.	TRBV19	.	TRBJ2-5	CATRGTVETQYF	TGTGCCACCCGCGGGACGGTAGAGACCCAGTACTTC
.	TRBV5-1	.	TRBJ1-4	CASSSRLTATNEKLFF	TGCGCCAGCAGTTCACGCCTGACAGCAACTAATGAAAAACTGTTTTTT
.	TRBV18	.	TRBJ1-2	CASSPTPGEVLRGYTF	TGTGCCAGCTCGCCCACCCCTGGGGAGGTCTTGAGGGGCTACACCTTC
TRBD1	TRBV18	.	TRBJ1-5	CASLTGVDQPQHF	TGTGCCAGCCTGACAGGGGTGGATCAGCCCCAGCATTTT
TRBD2	TRBV18	.	TRBJ2-1	CASSPGTSGTYNEQFF	TGTGCCAGCTCACCTGGGACTAGCGGGACTTACAATGAGCAGTTCTTC